These 22 T cell receptor beta chains share one sample of origin, sequenced in a study of tumour-infiltrating T cells in Burkitt lymphoma. Profiling relied on immunoSEQ multiplex PCR, and the TCRdb table lists in-frame clones only, not all of them. This table holds more than 12,000 clones, roughly 80% found once. Sequencing was done on a sample of tumor tissue. The receptors were sampled from a human donor with diffuse large B-cell lymphoma.

This rearrangement joins TRBV19 to TRBJ2-3; 7 bases are shared with TRBD1. Germline trimming cut 5 bases from V and 2 bases from J; bases unmatched to any gene: 7. In germline, CDR1 is LNHDA, CDR2 SQIVND (reference sequence). The CDR3 loop spans 15 amino acids. CDR3: CASSPTTGTTDTQYF. In DNA form, the CDR3 reads TGTGCCAGTAGTCCGACGACAGGGACCACAGATACGCAGTATTTT.

This clone was seen just once. The genes are TRBV5-1 and TRBJ1-5; a possible D gene is TRBD1 (5 bases). The V and J ends lost 3 bases and 0 bases respectively, with 13 bases between them. Germline lookup yields CDR1 SGHRS and CDR2 YFSETQ. This CDR3 is built from 16 residues. The CDR3 region is CASSCRGGDSNQPQHF. CDR3 DNA sequence: TGCGCCAGCAGCTGCCGGGGGGGGGATAGCAATCAGCCCCAGCATTTT.

Comments on this clone: An end of the junction differs from the germline gene, which may be a read error. This chain's CDR3 is CSASPDLF. CDR3 coding DNA: TGCAGTGCTAGTCCGGACTTGTTT. The chain combines TRBV20-1 with TRBJ1-4; no firm D call. From germline, CDR1 is DFQATT and CDR2 SNEGSKA (reference sequence). There are 8 residues in the CDR3.

This clone has just a few counts. This rearrangement joins TRBV27 to TRBJ1-2; 8 nucleotides match TRBD1. J gave up 4 bases and V 5 bases, and 6 bases lay outside the gene matches. Germline CDR1 and CDR2: MNHEY and SMNVEV (reference sequence). This CDR3 contains 14 residues. CDR3: CASSPDRELYGYTF. The CDR3 DNA is TGTGCCAGCAGTCCGGACAGGGAACTCTATGGCTACACCTTC.

The chain has TRBV6-1 and TRBJ1-3; TRBD1 is a possible D gene (6 bases). V lost 9 bases and J lost 4, with 16 bases in between. Germline V gene data show CDR1 as MNHNS and CDR2 as SASEGT. This CDR3 is built from 14 residues. CDR3 residues: CASEPLGTGNTIYF. The CDR3 DNA is TGTGCCAGTGAACCTCTCGGGACAGGAAACACCATATATTTT.

J is TRBJ1-1 and V is TRBV6-5; 8 bases agree with TRBD1. The CDR3 consists of 13 residues. J was trimmed by 2 bases and V by 5 bases; bases with no gene match: 1. Germline CDR1 is MNHEY and CDR2 is SVGAGI. CDR3 DNA: TGTGCCAGCAGTGACAGGGGTAACACTGAAGCTTTCTTT. Its translation: CASSDRGNTEAFF.

This sequence joins TRBV14 and TRBJ2-7; D is undetermined. V lost 6 bases to trimming and J lost 2 bases, with 11 bases between them. Germline V gene lookup returns CDR1 SGHDN and CDR2 FVKESK. This CDR3 has 13 residues. The CDR3 sequence: CASSEDGTYEQYF. CDR3 nucleotides: TGTGCCAGCAGTGAGGACGGTACCTACGAGCAGTACTTC.

The V gene is TRBV28, the J gene TRBJ1-5; 7 nucleotides align to TRBD1. This CDR3 is built from 14 residues. CDR1 MDHEN and CDR2 SYDVKM come from the germline V gene. The trim removed 5 bases at V and 7 bases at J, leaving 8 bases unmatched. The CDR3 sequence is CASSRDRVEQPQHF. CDR3 sequence (DNA): TGTGCCAGCAGTCGAGACAGGGTGGAACAGCCCCAGCATTTT.

J is TRBJ1-1 and V is TRBV5-1, with a weak D call TRBD1 (6 bases). CDR1 is SGHRS, CDR2 YFSETQ, per germline. Trimming cost V 4 bases and J 5 bases, with 15 bases left between them. This CDR3 is built from 14 residues. CDR3 in DNA: TGCGCCAGCAGCAGCACAGGGTATGATACTGAAGCTTTCTTT. It translates to CASSSTGYDTEAFF.

The chain uses TRBV2 and TRBJ2-5; the D is unclear. Between the trimmed V and J ends, which lost 3 bases and 5 bases, there was a span of 10 bases. Germline V gene lookup returns CDR1 SNHLY and CDR2 FYNNEI. The CDR3 contains 13 residues. The CDR3 sequence is CASSELPRETQYF. CDR3 nucleotide sequence: TGTGCCAGCAGTGAGTTACCCCGGGAGACCCAGTACTTC.

This sequence joins TRBV7-9 and TRBJ1-2; D not resolved. CDR3 length equals 15 residues. The V end was cut by 3 bases, the J end by 8 bases, with 19 bases between. CDR1 is SEHNR and CDR2 is FQNEAQ in the germline V gene (reference sequence). The CDR3 region is CASSFPIAADAGYTF. The CDR3 DNA is TGTGCCAGCAGCTTTCCCATAGCGGCGGACGCCGGCTACACCTTC.

The V and J genes are TRBV4-1 and TRBJ1-1; the D is unclear. The CDR3 loop spans 13 amino acids. V was pared by 0 bases and J by 9 bases, with 11 bases between. Germline values: CDR1 MGHRA, CDR2 YSYEKL. CDR3 loop: CASSQDRVGKAFF. The DNA of the CDR3 is TGCGCCAGCAGCCAAGATAGGGTGGGGAAAGCTTTCTTT.

This chain links TRBV7-9 with TRBJ2-7; no clear D. Trimming shortened V by 5 bases and J by 0 bases, and 11 bases separated the two germline ends. CDR1 and CDR2 from the germline V gene are SEHNR and FQNEAQ (reference sequence). This CDR3 is built from 14 residues. In nucleotides, the CDR3 is TGTGCCAGCAGCCCCCCGGACCTCTCCTACGAGCAGTACGTC. It yields the protein CASSPPDLSYEQYV.

The chain uses TRBV4-1 and TRBJ2-1; TRBD1 agrees at 7 bases. The CDR3 is made up of 16 amino acids. Germline V gene sequence: CDR1 MGHRA, CDR2 YSYEKL. The junction had 9 bases not matched to a gene; V was cut back by 6 bases and J by 1 base. Here the CDR3 DNA reads TGCGCCAGCAGAGCCGTGGCAGGGGGATCCTACAATGAGCAGTTCTTC. Translated, it gives CASRAVAGGSYNEQFF.

V usage is TRBV7-9 and J usage is TRBJ1-1; D gene unclear. In germline, CDR1 is SEHNR, CDR2 FQNEAQ (reference sequence). Trimming removed 3 bases from V and 5 bases from J, with 10 bases in between. The CDR3 is 13 amino acids. This CDR3 is CASSFGQITEAFF. The CDR3 DNA reads TGTGCCAGCAGCTTTGGGCAGATAACTGAAGCTTTCTTT. The whole variable domain, remainder taken from reference TRBV7-9 and TRBJ1-1, is DTGVSQNPRHKITKRGQNVTFRCDPISEHNRLYWYRQTLGQGPEFLTYFQNEAQLEKSRLLSDRFSAERPKGSFSTLEIQRTEQGDSAMYLCASSFGQITEAFFGQGTRLTVV.

The chain couples TRBV5-6 to TRBJ2-5, with 10 bases aligning to TRBD1. The V gene end was trimmed by 0 bases and the J gene end by 2 bases; junction bases not matched to a gene: 7. Per germline, CDR1 SGHDT and CDR2 YYEEEE. This CDR3 region has 17 residues. CDR3 amino acids: CASSLGTGGLKQETQYF. The CDR3 nucleotides are TGTGCCAGCAGCTTGGGGACAGGGGGACTAAAACAAGAGACCCAGTACTTC.

The chain is built from TRBV6-5 and TRBJ1-1; a weak D match, TRBD1 (6 bases). V was pared by 6 bases and J by 5 bases, with 16 bases between. The CDR3 runs 14 residues. The germline V gene encodes CDR1 MNHEY and CDR2 SVGAGI. The CDR3 nucleotides are TGTGCCAGCAGGCCCGAGACAGGAGGGACTGAAGCTTTCTTT. It translates to CASRPETGGTEAFF.

The genes are TRBV14 and TRBJ2-1, with TRBD2 as a possible D gene (5 bases). V lost 7 bases and J lost 9, with 10 bases in between. This CDR3 region has 11 residues. Per germline, CDR1 SGHDN and CDR2 FVKESK. CDR3 nucleotides: TGTGCCAGCACCTCCGGGGTTGAGCAGTTCTTC. This codes for CASTSGVEQFF.

The rearrangement links TRBV4-1 to TRBJ2-1; the D gene is possibly TRBD1 (5 bases). From germline, CDR1 is MGHRA and CDR2 YSYEKL. The ends were cut back, 2 bases at V and 9 bases at J, with 8 bases in the middle. This CDR3 is built from 12 residues. The CDR3 DNA is TGCGCCAGCAGCCAACAAGGGGTTGAGCAGTTCTTC. This translates into CASSQQGVEQFF.

This chain joins TRBV18 and TRBJ2-3; D possibly corresponds to TRBD2 (5 bases). Germline V gene data show CDR1 as KGHSH and CDR2 as LQKENI. V was pared by 6 bases and J by 5 bases, with 18 bases between. This CDR3 comprises 15 residues. Here the CDR3 reads CASSLFREIRDTQYF. The CDR3 DNA is TGTGCCAGCTCCTTATTTAGGGAGATAAGAGATACGCAGTATTTT.

V is TRBV11-2 and J is TRBJ2-3; no reliable D call. Germline CDR1 is SGHAT and CDR2 is FQNNGV. V was trimmed by 1 base and J by 1 base, leaving 15 bases between them. The CDR3 consists of 17 residues. The DNA of the CDR3 is TGTGCCAGCAGCTTAGGTTTCGATTCGTTTGGCACAGATACGCAGTATTTT. This sequence encodes CASSLGFDSFGTDTQYF.

J is TRBJ2-4 and V is TRBV19; D unresolved. The CDR3 sequence is 14 residues long. V was shortened by 1 base and J by 3 bases, with 7 bases between the two germline ends. Germline-derived CDR1 and CDR2 are LNHDA and SQIVND (reference sequence). The CDR3 DNA sequence: TGTGCCAGTAGTATAGCACAGCTCAAAAACATTCAGTACTTC. Protein sequence: CASSIAQLKNIQYF.